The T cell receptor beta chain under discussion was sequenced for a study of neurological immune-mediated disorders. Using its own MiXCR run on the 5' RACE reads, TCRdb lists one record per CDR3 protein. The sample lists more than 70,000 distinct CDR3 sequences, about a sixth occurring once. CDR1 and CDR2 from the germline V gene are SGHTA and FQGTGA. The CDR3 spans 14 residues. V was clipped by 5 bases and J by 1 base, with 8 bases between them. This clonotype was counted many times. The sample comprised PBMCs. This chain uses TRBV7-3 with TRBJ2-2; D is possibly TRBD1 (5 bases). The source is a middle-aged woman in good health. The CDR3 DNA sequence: TGTGCCAGCAGCCTCAGGGTGAACACCGGGGAGCTGTTTTTT. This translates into CASSLRVNTGELFF.